One sample yielded the 19 T cell receptor beta chains listed below, sequenced in a study of OX40 agonist ivuxolimab in advanced cancers. Sequenced by immunoSEQ multiplex PCR; TCRdb stores in-frame clones only, minus some. The sample lists about 130,000 clones, roughly 90% occurring once. The sample here was CD4+ or CD8+ T cells sorted from blood, taken in a trial of the OX40 agonist ivuxolimab. The receptors come from an adult with an advanced solid tumor such as melanoma, head and neck, liver or kidney cancer.

The chain recombines TRBV10-1 with TRBJ2-1, with 11 nucleotides matching TRBD2. Looked up from germline, CDR1 is WNHNN and CDR2 is SYGVQD (reference sequence). This CDR3 comprises 17 residues. The ends lost 7 bases at V and 0 bases at J; junction bases unmatched: 8. The CDR3 bases are TGCGCCAGCAAGGGTAGCGGGAGGGTTGACTCCTACAATGAGCAGTTCTTC. This encodes CASKGSGRVDSYNEQFF.

The genes are TRBV28 and TRBJ1-5; no definite D call. This CDR3 is 15 amino acids long. Germline V gene sequence: CDR1 MDHEN, CDR2 SYDVKM. Trimming left V 1 base short and J 2 bases short, with 9 bases between. The CDR3: CASSLSPLGNQPQHF. Here the CDR3 DNA reads TGTGCCAGCAGTTTATCCCCTCTGGGCAATCAGCCCCAGCATTTT. The full variable domain, with the rest looked up from reference TRBV28 and TRBJ1-5, is DVKVTQSSRYLVKRTGEKVFLECVQDMDHENMFWYRQDPGLGLRLIYFSYDVKMKEKGDIPEGYSVSREKKERFSLILESASTNQTSMYLCASSLSPLGNQPQHFGDGTRLSIL.

The chain has TRBV6-6 and TRBJ2-1; D call uncertain. CDR3 size: 13 residues. Per the germline V gene, CDR1 is MNHNY and CDR2 is SVGAGI (reference sequence). V lost 5 bases, J lost 6 bases, and 11 bases lay in between. The CDR3, as DNA: TGTGCCAGCAGTCCGCTCTCGGGCAATGAGCAGTTCTTC. It yields the protein CASSPLSGNEQFF.

The rearrangement uses TRBV5-1 and TRBJ2-7; 8 nucleotides agree with TRBD1. Germline V CDR1 and CDR2: SGHRS, YFSETQ. V shed 0 bases, J shed 2 bases, and the junction held 4 bases outside the gene matches. The CDR3 runs 15 residues. DNA of the CDR3: TGCGCCAGCAGCTTGGGTGGGACAGGACCCTACGAGCAGTACTTC. It yields the protein CASSLGGTGPYEQYF.

The chain carries TRBV15 and TRBJ2-7; D ambiguous. The CDR3 consists of 16 residues. Between the trimmed V and J ends, which lost 0 bases and 0 bases, there was a span of 12 bases. The germline gives CDR1 LNHNV, CDR2 YYDKDF (reference sequence). The DNA of the CDR3 is TGTGCCACCAGCAGAGATCTAGATGTGAGCTCCTACGAGCAGTACTTC. It translates to CATSRDLDVSSYEQYF.

A single count supports this clone. The V call is TRBV5-1, the J call TRBJ1-5; D is unclear. V was pared by 4 bases and J by 7 bases, with 12 bases between. Looked up from germline, CDR1 is SGHRS and CDR2 is YFSETQ. The CDR3 extends over 13 amino acids. The CDR3 bases are TGCGCCAGCAGCCCCCTCGGAGACCAGCCCCAGCATTTT. Translated, it gives CASSPLGDQPQHF.

The rearrangement joins TRBV7-8 to TRBJ2-1, with D unclear. V lost 5 bases to trimming and J lost 2 bases, with 13 bases between them. The CDR3 is made up of 15 amino acids. Germline-derived CDR1 and CDR2 are SGHVS and FQNEAQ. Here the CDR3 DNA reads TGTGCCAGCAGCCCCGGATCTCCACCCTACAATGAGCAGTTCTTC. Its translation is CASSPGSPPYNEQFF.

V gene TRBV15 combines with J gene TRBJ2-3; D not certain. The germline CDR1 and CDR2 sequences are LNHNV and YYDKDF (reference sequence). V shed 1 base and J shed 6 bases, with 8 bases lying between them. The CDR3 sequence is 13 residues long. Written as DNA, the CDR3 is TGTGCCACCAGCAGAGCTCCTGGGGATACGCAGTATTTT. Translating gives CATSRAPGDTQYF.

This sequence joins TRBV28 and TRBJ2-3, with 7 bases fitting TRBD1. This CDR3 is 14 amino acids long. CDR1 is MDHEN and CDR2 is SYDVKM in the germline V gene. The V and J ends lost 5 bases and 1 base, in that order; junction bases with no gene match: 3. CDR3 loop: CASSATGGTDTQYF. The CDR3 DNA is TGTGCCAGCAGTGCTACAGGGGGCACAGATACGCAGTATTTT. Drawing the rest from reference TRBV28 and TRBJ2-3, the complete variable domain is DVKVTQSSRYLVKRTGEKVFLECVQDMDHENMFWYRQDPGLGLRLIYFSYDVKMKEKGDIPEGYSVSREKKERFSLILESASTNQTSMYLCASSATGGTDTQYFGPGTRLTVL.

The chain has TRBV28 and TRBJ2-7, with a weak D call TRBD2 (5 bases). V dropped 4 bases and J dropped 3 bases, with 13 bases sitting between them. From germline, CDR1 is MDHEN and CDR2 SYDVKM. The CDR3 runs 14 residues. The CDR3 protein is CASSWRNSLYEQYF. The CDR3 DNA reads as TGTGCCAGCAGTTGGAGGAACTCCCTCTACGAGCAGTACTTC. The complete variable domain, with remaining parts taken from reference TRBV28 and TRBJ2-7, reads DVKVTQSSRYLVKRTGEKVFLECVQDMDHENMFWYRQDPGLGLRLIYFSYDVKMKEKGDIPEGYSVSREKKERFSLILESASTNQTSMYLCASSWRNSLYEQYFGPGTRLTVT.

The rearrangement links TRBV27 to TRBJ1-5; D ambiguous. CDR1 is MNHEY, CDR2 SMNVEV, per germline (reference sequence). The CDR3 covers 13 residues. Between the trimmed V and J ends, which lost 2 bases and 5 bases, there was a span of 7 bases. The DNA for the CDR3 is TGTGCCAGCAGTTTAAACCTCTATCAGCCCCAGCATTTT. Translating it yields CASSLNLYQPQHF.

The chain uses TRBV7-3 and TRBJ1-1; D not resolved. The CDR3 spans 14 residues. V dropped 1 base and J dropped 3 bases, with 9 bases sitting between them. Germline V gives CDR1 SGHTA, CDR2 FQGTGA. The chain's CDR3 is CASSLKQTYTEAFF. In DNA, the CDR3 is TGTGCCAGCAGCTTAAAACAGACCTACACTGAAGCTTTCTTT. The entire variable domain, with the rest obtained from reference TRBV7-3 and TRBJ1-1, is as follows: GAGVSQTPSNKVTEKGKYVELRCDPISGHTALYWYRQSLGQGPEFLIYFQGTGAADDSGLPNDRFFAVRPEGSVSTLKIQRTERGDSAVYLCASSLKQTYTEAFFGQGTRLTVV.

The J gene is TRBJ2-1, the V gene TRBV5-1; 14 bases agree with TRBD2. V shed 0 bases, J shed 2 bases, and the junction held 4 bases outside the gene matches. Per the germline V gene, CDR1 is SGHRS and CDR2 is YFSETQ. The CDR3 is 18 amino acids. The CDR3 nucleotides read TGCGCCAGCAGCTTGGGACTAGCGGGAGGGCCTACCTACAATGAGCAGTTCTTC. Encoded protein: CASSLGLAGGPTYNEQFF.

The V and J genes are TRBV30 and TRBJ1-2; TRBD1 matches 10 bases. V trimming: 0 bases; J trimming: 5 bases; junction bases outside the gene matches: 6. The CDR3 extends over 15 amino acids. Germline V gives CDR1 GTSNPN, CDR2 SVGIG (reference sequence). DNA for the CDR3: TGTGCCTGGAGTGTAAGGACAGGGGGTATTTATGGCTACACCTTC. It translates to CAWSVRTGGIYGYTF.

This chain's CDR3 is CASSLWGNQPQHF. As DNA, the CDR3 is TGTGCCAGCAGTTTATGGGGGAATCAGCCCCAGCATTTT. The V and J genes are TRBV28 and TRBJ1-5; D call uncertain. CDR1 is MDHEN, CDR2 SYDVKM, per germline. CDR3 length: 13 residues. V was shortened by 0 bases and J by 4 bases, with 4 bases between the two germline ends.

This clone was found once. This chain connects TRBV6-4 to TRBJ2-5; no firm D call. CDR3 size: 13 residues. Between the trimmed V and J ends, which lost 3 bases and 0 bases, there was a span of 5 bases. CDR1 and CDR2 (germline): MRHNA, SNTAGT. CDR3 loop: CASSEQYQETQYF. DNA for the CDR3: TGTGCCAGCAGTGAACAGTACCAAGAGACCCAGTACTTC.

The V and J genes are TRBV7-3 and TRBJ2-1; D possibly corresponds to TRBD1 (6 bases). The germline V gene encodes CDR1 SGHTA and CDR2 FQGTGA. This CDR3 has 15 amino acids. Trimming took off 5 bases at V and 1 base at J, with 12 bases between the two ends. CDR3: CASSPRGKSYNEQFF. The CDR3 region has the DNA TGTGCCAGCAGCCCCAGGGGCAAATCCTACAATGAGCAGTTCTTC.

The chain recombines TRBV19 with TRBJ2-7; 8 bases are shared with TRBD1. The CDR3 length is 13 residues. Germline CDR1 LNHDA, CDR2 SQIVND (reference sequence). V was clipped by 3 bases and J by 4 bases; unmatched bases: 2. Here the CDR3 reads CASSIDRGYEQYF. CDR3 bases: TGTGCCAGTAGTATCGACAGGGGTTACGAGCAGTACTTC.

V and J are TRBV18 and TRBJ1-1, with 7 bases lining up with TRBD1. The CDR3 is 11 amino acids. After removal of 6 bases from V and 8 bases from J, the junction contained 3 bases not matched to a gene. The germline gives CDR1 KGHSH, CDR2 LQKENI. The CDR3 DNA sequence: TGTGCCAGCTCGCCGGACAGGGAAGCTTTCTTT. This encodes CASSPDREAFF.